This T cell receptor (beta chain) was retrieved from a study of blood T cell repertoires in COVID-19. Study-wide context: Donors in the United States, Italy and Spain gave samples during acute or convalescent COVID-19. PBMCs, B-cell-depleted T cells, or T cells provided the cDNA or gDNA that made up the material.

V lost 5 bases to trimming and J lost 1 base; unmatched junction nucleotides: 4. Germline assignment: CDR1 KGHDR and CDR2 SFDVKD. The CDR3 has 15 amino acids. Per the authors' pipeline: Reference gene primer amplification gave estimated nucleated cell counts. TCRdb keeps only in-frame clones here, not all; method: immunoSEQ multiplex PCR. V, J and clone size derive from that table, while D and trimming were established from the DNA sequence. This table holds about 300,000 clones, about four fifths found once. The V and J genes are TRBV24-1 and TRBJ2-3, with 8 bases that match TRBD2. The sequence came from a woman in her 50s with acute or convalescent COVID-19. Sequenced: peripheral blood. CDR3 loop: CATSGRREGTDTQYF. As DNA, the CDR3 is TGTGCCACCAGTGGAAGGCGGGAGGGCACAGATACGCAGTATTTT.